Following are 24 T cell receptor beta chains from one sample sequenced in a study of T cell changes during pregnancy in multiple sclerosis. Profiling relied on immunoSEQ multiplex PCR, and the TCRdb table lists in-frame clones only, not all of them. The sample has 100,000 or so clones; about 94% are singletons. The specimen comprised peripheral blood, sampled before pregnancy. All receptors derive from a female donor with multiple sclerosis, enrolled in a pregnancy study.

The rearrangement links TRBV27 to TRBJ2-4, with D possibly TRBD2 on 6 matching bases. Trimming left V 7 bases short and J 4 bases short, with 23 bases between. Germline V gene data show CDR1 as MNHEY and CDR2 as SMNVEV (reference sequence). The CDR3 length is 17 residues. The CDR3, as DNA: TGTGCCAGCACCCAATATAGAGGAGGAGGGGCAAAAAACATTCAGTACTTC. This encodes CASTQYRGGGAKNIQYF.

V is TRBV4-1 and J is TRBJ2-3, with 9 bases lining up with TRBD2. This CDR3 region has 15 residues. Germline V gives CDR1 MGHRA, CDR2 YSYEKL. V lost 6 bases to trimming and J lost 5 bases; unmatched junction nucleotides: 9. The CDR3: CASSHSGSGGDTQYF. CDR3 nucleotides: TGCGCCAGCAGTCATAGCGGGAGCGGTGGAGATACGCAGTATTTT.

The chain uses TRBV13 and TRBJ2-7; TRBD1 matches 10 bases. The V segment lost 3 bases and the J segment 2 bases; nucleotides outside the gene matches: 4. This CDR3 contains 15 residues. In germline, CDR1 is PRHDT, CDR2 FYEKMQ (reference sequence). The CDR3 protein is CASSLRTGGTYEQYF. The CDR3 DNA is TGTGCCAGCAGCTTGAGGACAGGGGGAACCTACGAGCAGTACTTC.

The chain links TRBV4-3 to TRBJ1-1; no clear D. Trimming removed 1 base at V and 1 base at J, with 16 bases between. From germline, CDR1 is LGHNA and CDR2 YSLEER. The CDR3 spans 17 residues. CDR3 residues: CASSQAWRERSNTEAFF. Here the CDR3 DNA reads TGCGCCAGCAGCCAAGCCTGGAGGGAAAGGTCGAACACTGAAGCTTTCTTT.

The chain has TRBV11-2 and TRBJ2-1; D remains ambiguous. The germline V and J ends were trimmed by 1 base and 9 bases, with 7 bases remaining between them. CDR3 length: 12 amino acids. The V gene's germline CDR1 is SGHAT and CDR2 FQNNGV. The CDR3 DNA sequence: TGTGCCAGCAGCTTAGTTCCGGGTGAGCAGTTCTTC. This codes for CASSLVPGEQFF.

The chain has TRBV7-3 and TRBJ2-2; TRBD2 is a possible D gene (5 bases). Per germline, CDR1 SGHTA and CDR2 FQGTGA. The CDR3 length is 16 residues. V was trimmed by 2 bases and J by 5 bases, leaving 15 bases between them. The CDR3 loop is CASSLAVWGETGELFF. In DNA form, the CDR3 reads TGTGCCAGCAGCTTAGCCGTTTGGGGAGAAACCGGGGAGCTGTTTTTT. The full variable domain, its missing parts supplied by reference TRBV7-3 and TRBJ2-2, is GAGVSQTPSNKVTEKGKYVELRCDPISGHTALYWYRQSLGQGPEFLIYFQGTGAADDSGLPNDRFFAVRPEGSVSTLKIQRTERGDSAVYLCASSLAVWGETGELFFGEGSRLTVL.

The chain recombines TRBV10-3 with TRBJ2-7; no reliable D call. Trimming pared 0 bases from V and 0 bases from J, leaving 9 bases between. The CDR3 covers 15 residues. The germline V gene encodes CDR1 ENHRY and CDR2 SYGVKD. The CDR3 is CAISESGSRSYEQYF. Written as DNA, the CDR3 is TGTGCCATCAGTGAGTCGGGCAGCCGCTCCTACGAGCAGTACTTC.

This chain links TRBV2 with TRBJ2-7; a weak D match, TRBD1 (5 bases). V lost 8 bases to trimming and J lost 4 bases, with 9 bases between them. CDR3 size: 11 residues. Looked up from germline, CDR1 is SNHLY and CDR2 is FYNNEI. CDR3 DNA: TGTGCCAGCCTCGGACAATACGAGCAGTACTTC. This codes for CASLGQYEQYF.

This chain uses TRBV11-3 with TRBJ2-1, with TRBD1 identical over 9 bases. CDR1 SGHNT and CDR2 YENEEA come from the germline V gene. Trimming cost V 5 bases and J 7 bases; bases outside gene matches: 6. The CDR3 loop spans 14 amino acids. The DNA for the CDR3 is TGTGCCAGCAGCCGGACAGGGGCGGGGAATGAGCAGTTCTTC. The encoded protein is CASSRTGAGNEQFF.

This chain connects TRBV30 to TRBJ1-1; D gene ambiguous. Germline CDR1 reads GTSNPN; CDR2 reads SVGIG (reference sequence). This CDR3 spans 16 amino acids. V was trimmed by 0 bases and J by 10 bases, leaving 24 bases between them. CDR3 sequence reads: CAWSVFPGEYRLAAFF. CDR3 nucleotide sequence: TGTGCCTGGAGTGTATTTCCCGGGGAATACCGGTTGGCAGCTTTCTTT.

J is TRBJ2-7 and V is TRBV6-1, with TRBD2 as a possible D gene (6 bases). The length of the CDR3 is 17 residues. Germline V gene lookup returns CDR1 MNHNS and CDR2 SASEGT. V lost 3 bases, J lost 5 bases, and 23 bases lay in between. For the CDR3, the DNA is TGTGCCAGCAGTGATGGGCCCACGGGCGGGATGGCACACGAGCAGTACTTC. This sequence encodes CASSDGPTGGMAHEQYF.

This chain connects TRBV28 to TRBJ1-2; a weak D match, TRBD1 (5 bases). V lost 9 bases, J lost 5 bases, and 16 bases lay in between. The CDR3 totals 13 residues. Germline CDR1 MDHEN, CDR2 SYDVKM. The CDR3 sequence: CASQGTSGYGYTF. CDR3 sequence (DNA): TGTGCCAGTCAGGGTACGTCCGGGTATGGCTACACCTTC.

V usage is TRBV11-2 and J usage is TRBJ2-1; TRBD2 might be the D (6 bases). The germline gives CDR1 SGHAT, CDR2 FQNNGV. V was pared by 6 bases and J by 2 bases, with 17 bases between. The CDR3 spans 16 residues. The CDR3 loop is CASSVAERATYNEQFF. The CDR3 nucleotides read TGTGCCAGCAGTGTAGCGGAACGGGCTACCTACAATGAGCAGTTCTTC.

The chain uses TRBV29-1 and TRBJ2-3, with D perhaps TRBD1 (5 bases). The CDR3 consists of 13 residues. Trimming stripped 3 bases from V and 14 bases from J, with 21 bases between. Germline V gives CDR1 SQVTM, CDR2 ANQGSEA. The CDR3 DNA sequence: TGCAGCGTTGAGTCCAGGGAAGGTGTGAGTAGGTATTTT. Translating it yields CSVESREGVSRYF.

This chain joins TRBV5-1 and TRBJ2-1; 9 nucleotides align to TRBD2. Germline V gives CDR1 SGHRS, CDR2 YFSETQ. Losses at the gene ends were 6 bases for V and 3 bases for J; bases not matched to a gene: 4. This CDR3 is built from 14 residues. CDR3 protein: CASKGGRDYNEQFF. The CDR3 DNA sequence: TGCGCCAGCAAGGGCGGGAGGGACTACAATGAGCAGTTCTTC.

The chain recombines TRBV19 with TRBJ2-3, with a possible D match to TRBD1 (7 bases). The CDR3 length is 17 residues. CDR1 and CDR2 (germline): LNHDA, SQIVND (reference sequence). V gave up 6 bases and J gave up 6 bases, with 25 bases separating them. As DNA, the CDR3 is TGTGCCAGTAGCAGGATAGCGGTCCAAAGGGGGCCCGATACGCAGTATTTT. It specifies CASSRIAVQRGPDTQYF. The whole variable domain, filled in from reference TRBV19 and TRBJ2-3, reads DGGITQSPKYLFRKEGQNVTLSCEQNLNHDAMYWYRQDPGQGLRLIYYSQIVNDFQKGDIAEGYSVSREKKESFPLTVTSAQKNPTAFYLCASSRIAVQRGPDTQYFGPGTRLTVL.

The genes are TRBV15 and TRBJ2-2; no firm D call. Germline CDR1 and CDR2: LNHNV and YYDKDF (reference sequence). The CDR3 length is 14 residues. Trimming removed 0 bases at V and 6 bases at J, with 8 bases between. DNA of the CDR3: TGTGCCACCAGCAGAGAAAGACTGCCCGGGGAGCTGTTTTTT. It specifies CATSRERLPGELFF.

This chain connects TRBV9 to TRBJ2-7; 9 nucleotides match TRBD2. This CDR3 is built from 15 residues. Trimming removed 3 bases from V and 4 bases from J; junction bases left unmatched: 8. Germline lookup yields CDR1 SGDLS and CDR2 YYNGEE. The CDR3 region is CASSEGGRAGYEQYF. The CDR3 DNA is TGTGCCAGCAGCGAGGGCGGGAGGGCCGGTTACGAGCAGTACTTC. Full variable domain (missing parts from reference TRBV9 and TRBJ2-7): DSGVTQTPKHLITATGQRVTLRCSPRSGDLSVYWYQQSLDQGLQFLIQYYNGEERAKGNILERFSAQQFPDLHSELNLSSLELGDSALYFCASSEGGRAGYEQYFGPGTRLTVT.

This clone was seen just once. The rearrangement joins TRBV6-5 to TRBJ2-7; 9 positions agree with TRBD1. The V gene's germline CDR1 is MNHEY and CDR2 SVGAGI. The CDR3 consists of 14 residues. Unmatched junction bases numbered 4, after V lost 6 bases and J lost 1 base. The CDR3 is CASRSGTGSYEQYF. Here the CDR3 DNA reads TGTGCCAGCAGATCCGGGACAGGGTCCTACGAGCAGTACTTC.

The CDR3 loop is CASSQGSGNRNEQFF. The DNA for the CDR3 is TGCGCCAGCAGCCAAGGGAGCGGGAACCGCAATGAGCAGTTCTTC. The V gene is TRBV4-1, the J gene TRBJ2-1; 7 bases are a match to TRBD2. The V segment lost 1 base and the J segment 6 bases; nucleotides outside the gene matches: 6. There are 15 residues in the CDR3. Germline V CDR1 and CDR2: MGHRA, YSYEKL.

This chain links TRBV28 with TRBJ2-5; D unclear. The CDR3 extends over 13 amino acids. From germline, CDR1 is MDHEN and CDR2 SYDVKM. Trimming pared 8 bases from V and 11 bases from J, leaving 21 bases between. The CDR3 spells CASASTARRSQYF. The CDR3 bases are TGTGCCAGCGCCTCGACGGCGAGGAGATCACAGTACTTC.

The chain joins TRBV29-1 to TRBJ2-5; TRBD2 aligns across 8 bases. Germline V lookup: CDR1 SQVTM, CDR2 ANQGSEA. The V segment lost 3 bases and the J segment 3 bases; nucleotides outside the gene matches: 6. This CDR3 spans 14 amino acids. The DNA of the CDR3 is TGCAGCGTTGATCCGGGGGGGCAAAAAGAGACCCAGTACTTC. It translates to CSVDPGGQKETQYF.

This rearrangement joins TRBV2 to TRBJ2-4; 7 nucleotides match TRBD2. From germline, CDR1 is SNHLY and CDR2 FYNNEI. V dropped 6 bases and J dropped 6; count of bases not matched to a gene: 8. The CDR3 covers 14 residues. The CDR3 DNA sequence: TGTGCCAGCAGCGAGGTGGGGGGGGGAAACATTCAGTACTTC. Translated: CASSEVGGGNIQYF.

V and J are TRBV2 and TRBJ2-7; 7 bases are a match to TRBD2. The CDR3 covers 15 residues. V dropped 3 bases and J dropped 0; count of bases not matched to a gene: 5. CDR1 and CDR2 from the germline V gene are SNHLY and FYNNEI. CDR3 amino acids: CASSEGLAASYEQYF. The CDR3, as DNA: TGTGCCAGCAGTGAGGGCCTAGCGGCCTCCTACGAGCAGTACTTC.